A single sample is the source of the 15 T cell receptor beta chains below, sequenced in a study of blood T cell repertoires in COVID-19. TCRdb keeps only in-frame clones here, not all; method: immunoSEQ multiplex PCR. The data contain approximately 220,000 clones, around 80% of them singletons. Sequencing input: PBMCs or T cells enriched from blood (not recorded which). These receptors were taken from a woman aged 35 to 49 with acute COVID-19.

J is TRBJ1-1 and V is TRBV6-2 or TRBV6-3; 7 bases match TRBD1. The CDR3 is 14 amino acids. V lost 5 bases, J lost 4 bases, and 7 bases stayed unmatched. Germline values: CDR1 MNHEY, CDR2 SVGEGT. The CDR3 is CASSRQGRVTEAFF. The CDR3 region has the DNA TGTGCCAGCAGTAGACAGGGTAGGGTCACTGAAGCTTTCTTT.

The chain uses TRBV5-6 and TRBJ1-1, with a possible D match to TRBD1 (6 bases). This CDR3 is 15 amino acids long. The germline V gene has CDR1 SGHDT and CDR2 YYEEEE. V was trimmed by 3 bases and J by 4 bases, leaving 16 bases between them. CDR3 loop: CASSWEQGRSTEAFF. The CDR3 DNA sequence: TGTGCCAGCAGCTGGGAACAGGGAAGGAGCACTGAAGCTTTCTTT. The full variable domain, its missing parts supplied by reference TRBV5-6 and TRBJ1-1, is DAGVTQSPTHLIKTRGQQVTLRCSPKSGHDTVSWYQQALGQGPQFIFQYYEEEERQRGNFPDRFSGHQFPNYSSELNVNALLLGDSALYLCASSWEQGRSTEAFFGQGTRLTVV.

The chain joins TRBV6-6 to TRBJ1-1; possibly TRBD1 for D (6 bases). CDR1 is MNHNY and CDR2 is SVGAGI in the germline V gene (reference sequence). V shed 0 bases and J shed 7 bases, with 12 bases lying between them. The CDR3 covers 14 residues. The CDR3 loop reads CASSYSGTLNEAFF. In nucleotides, the CDR3 is TGTGCCAGCAGTTACTCGGGGACACTTAATGAAGCTTTCTTT.

This rearrangement joins TRBV5-4 to TRBJ2-7, with D tentatively TRBD1 (5 bases). The CDR3 contains 14 residues. Trimming shortened V by 0 bases and J by 2 bases, and 9 bases separated the two germline ends. Germline CDR1 SGHNT, CDR2 YYREEE (reference sequence). CDR3: CASSLGQGPYEQYF. The DNA for the CDR3 is TGTGCCAGCAGCTTGGGGCAGGGCCCCTACGAGCAGTACTTC.

The genes are TRBV3-1 (or the pseudogene TRBV3-2) and TRBJ2-1, with TRBD1 matching over 8 bases. The CDR3 contains 15 residues. The germline gives CDR1 LGHDT, CDR2 YNNKEL (reference sequence). The junction had 3 bases not matched to a gene; V was cut back by 0 bases and J by 5 bases. The CDR3 nucleotides read TGTGCCAGCAGCCAAGATTGGACAGGGAACAATGAGCAGTTCTTC. Protein: CASSQDWTGNNEQFF.

The rearrangement links TRBV6-4 to TRBJ2-3, with 16 positions matching TRBD2. CDR1 and CDR2 from the germline V gene are MRHNA and SNTAGT. The CDR3 spans 16 residues. V trimming: 6 bases; J trimming: 6 bases; junction bases outside the gene matches: 6. The CDR3 region is CASSLGLAGGPDTQYF. CDR3 DNA sequence: TGTGCCAGCAGCCTGGGACTAGCGGGAGGGCCGGATACGCAGTATTTT.

V is TRBV11-3 and J is TRBJ2-1; D gene uncertain. Germline V gives CDR1 SGHNT, CDR2 YENEEA. The CDR3 runs to 17 residues. V lost 2 bases and J lost 2, with 16 bases in between. The CDR3 region is CASSLTRSAATYNEQFF. The CDR3 DNA is TGTGCCAGCAGCTTAACTCGTTCTGCTGCCACCTACAATGAGCAGTTCTTC.

The chain couples TRBV18 to TRBJ1-5; D is perhaps TRBD1 (5 bases). The germline V gene encodes CDR1 KGHSH and CDR2 LQKENI. With 3 bases removed from V and 11 bases from J, the gap between germline ends came to 14 bases. The CDR3 totals 13 residues. The CDR3 is CASSPEGLGAQHF. DNA for the CDR3: TGTGCCAGCTCACCGGAGGGACTCGGGGCCCAGCATTTT.

This clone was detected a few times. The same CDR3 can be traced to other DNA sequences in this sample. The V gene is TRBV3-1 (or the pseudogene TRBV3-2), the J gene TRBJ1-1; 7 bases line up with TRBD1. Trimming cost V 3 bases and J 1 base; bases outside gene matches: 5. In germline, CDR1 is LGHDT, CDR2 YNNKEL (reference sequence). This CDR3 spans 15 amino acids. This CDR3 is CASSQTGQGNTEAFF. The CDR3 nucleotides read TGTGCCAGCAGCCAGACAGGGCAGGGGAACACTGAAGCTTTCTTT.

The chain employs TRBV18 and TRBJ2-7; possible D gene TRBD1, 5 bases. V lost 3 bases to trimming and J lost 2 bases, with 11 bases between them. This CDR3 is built from 14 residues. The germline gives CDR1 KGHSH, CDR2 LQKENI. The CDR3 bases are TGTGCCAGCTCACCTCGACAGTTTCCCTACGAGCAGTACTTC. Amino acids: CASSPRQFPYEQYF. The variable domain in full, with the rest retrieved from reference TRBV18 and TRBJ2-7, is NAGVMQNPRHLVRRRGQEARLRCSPMKGHSHVYWYRQLPEEGLKFMVYLQKENIIDESGMPKERFSAEFPKEGPSILRIQQVVRGDSAAYFCASSPRQFPYEQYFGPGTRLTVT.

This clone has a handful of counts. V usage is TRBV27 and J usage is TRBJ1-4; D unresolved. Trimming stripped 5 bases from V and 8 bases from J, with 15 bases between. In germline, CDR1 is MNHEY, CDR2 SMNVEV (reference sequence). The CDR3 has 14 amino acids. CDR3 protein: CASSRLGGLEKLFF. CDR3 coding DNA: TGTGCCAGCAGTCGGCTCGGAGGGTTAGAAAAACTGTTTTTT. Full variable domain (outside the CDR3, taken from reference TRBV27 and TRBJ1-4): EAQVTQNPRYLITVTGKKLTVTCSQNMNHEYMSWYRQDPGLGLRQIYYSMNVEVTDKGDVPEGYKVSRKEKRNFPLILESPSPNQTSLYFCASSRLGGLEKLFFGSGTQLSVL.

The genes are TRBV20-1 and TRBJ2-1; the D is unclear. Germline CDR1 reads DFQATT; CDR2 reads SNEGSKA (reference sequence). The CDR3 extends over 11 amino acids. V was shortened by 0 bases and J by 9 bases, with 6 bases between the two germline ends. CDR3 nucleotides: TGCAGTGCTAGAGAAAACTCTGAGCAGTTCTTC. Its translation is CSARENSEQFF.

The chain carries TRBV3-1 (or the pseudogene TRBV3-2) and TRBJ1-2; TRBD1 might be the D (6 bases). Germline lookup yields CDR1 LGHDT and CDR2 YNNKEL (reference sequence). This CDR3 region has 14 residues. Between the trimmed V and J ends, which lost 3 bases and 4 bases, there was a span of 12 bases. In DNA, the CDR3 is TGTGCCAGCAGCCAGCAGACAGGAGGCTATGGCTACACCTTC. Protein product: CASSQQTGGYGYTF.

J is TRBJ1-2 and V is TRBV6-2 or TRBV6-3; D ambiguous. The CDR3 sequence is 13 residues long. CDR1 is MNHEY, CDR2 SVGEGT, per germline. V was clipped by 5 bases and J by 4 bases, with 11 bases between them. CDR3 bases: TGTGCCAGCAGTCTACTGTTACTCTATGGCTACACCTTC. This codes for CASSLLLLYGYTF.

The V call is TRBV7-9, the J call TRBJ2-3, with 10 bases fitting TRBD2. After removal of 1 base from V and 6 bases from J, the junction contained 4 bases not matched to a gene. This CDR3 comprises 15 residues. Germline values: CDR1 SEHNR, CDR2 FQNEAQ (reference sequence). In nucleotides, the CDR3 is TGTGCCAGCAGCTTAGGGCTAGCGGGAGATGATACGCAGTATTTT. This encodes CASSLGLAGDDTQYF.